The clone carrying this T cell receptor (beta chain) was counted at least ten times. Its antigen remains unknown. Patients in the hyperthyroidism group, adults aged 18 to 65, were newly diagnosed, under 2 months' duration. PBMCs were obtained from 10 ml of fresh peripheral blood. As the template, RNA transcripts were used to amplify TCR beta CDR3 regions. Second-round multiplex PCR followed a first-round RT-PCR using HTBI primers. From the multiplex PCR reads, TCRdb called clonotypes with MiXCR, one entry per CDR3 protein. The sample has about 420,000 distinct CDR3 sequences, around a fifth seen once. The record originates from a study of Graves' ophthalmopathy and Graves' hyperthyroidism. Turning to the study itself: Sampling took place at initial diagnosis, with peripheral blood obtained before any treatment.

The V gene's germline CDR1 is SNHLY and CDR2 FYNNEI. The length of the CDR3 is 13 residues. V was cut by 7 bases and J by 4 bases, with 10 bases left in between. Findings and limits, study-wide: With around 65% sensitivity and roughly 76% specificity, the model predicted ophthalmopathy progression.

The clonotype comes from a young woman with stable Graves' hyperthyroidism. Sequenced material: peripheral blood. The chain uses TRBV2 and TRBJ1-4, with D possibly TRBD1 on 6 matching bases. CDR3 DNA: TGTGCCAGCAACAGGGACCTTAATGAAAAACTGTTTTTT. Amino acid sequence: CASNRDLNEKLFF. Complete variable domain (other parts from reference TRBV2 and TRBJ1-4): EPEVTQTPSHQVTQMGQEVILRCVPISNHLYFYWYRQILGQKVEFLVSFYNNEISEKSEIFDDQFSVERPDGSNFTLKIRSTKLEDSAMYFCASNRDLNEKLFFGSGTQLSVL.